One and the same sample provided the 14 T cell receptor beta chains below, sequenced in a study of T-cell memory formation after mild COVID-19. From the 5' RACE reads, TCRdb called clonotypes with MiXCR, one entry per CDR3 protein. The table has hundreds of thousands of distinct CDR3 sequences, roughly 25% seen once. What was sequenced was PBMCs or a T cell subset sorted from them (not recorded which). These receptors originate from an adult woman who had mild COVID-19 (a few samples of this study predate the infection). Cell type and time point are not known.

The chain recombines TRBV3-1 with TRBJ1-2; TRBD1 matches at 7 bases. The trim removed 3 bases at V and 4 bases at J, leaving 2 bases unmatched. The germline V gene encodes CDR1 LGHDT and CDR2 YNNKEL (reference sequence). The CDR3 sequence is 13 residues long. The CDR3 region is CASSQTGIYGYTF. The CDR3 DNA sequence: TGTGCCAGCAGCCAGACAGGGATCTATGGCTACACCTTC.

The chain employs TRBV5-4 and TRBJ2-3, with a tentative D call TRBD2 (6 bases). Germline CDR1 SGHNT, CDR2 YYREEE (reference sequence). V lost 4 bases to trimming and J lost 4 bases, with 16 bases between them. The CDR3 is 15 residues long. The CDR3 protein is CASSLEGWGADTQYF. DNA of the CDR3: TGTGCCAGCAGCCTGGAAGGGTGGGGGGCAGATACGCAGTATTTT.

This clonotype came up many times. The chain couples TRBV29-1 to TRBJ2-2; 12 bases line up with TRBD2. Germline V gene lookup returns CDR1 SQVTM and CDR2 ANQGSEA. Trimming cost V 4 bases and J 1 base; bases outside gene matches: 1. The CDR3 runs 15 residues. The CDR3 loop is CSVGTSGMNTGELFF. DNA of the CDR3: TGCAGCGTTGGGACTAGCGGGATGAACACCGGGGAGCTGTTTTTT.

This clonotype was detected only a few times. The chain joins TRBV12-3 or TRBV12-4 to TRBJ1-2; D remains ambiguous. The CDR3 loop spans 13 amino acids. The V gene lost 8 bases and the J gene lost 4 bases, with 14 bases spanning the gap. CDR3 in amino acids: CASAGWGGYGYTF. CDR3 coding DNA: TGTGCCAGCGCAGGTTGGGGTGGCTATGGCTACACCTTC.

The table lists this clonotype with a few counts. The chain uses TRBV5-1 and TRBJ2-1; 7 nucleotides line up with TRBD1. Germline V lookup: CDR1 SGHRS, CDR2 YFSETQ. V was pared by 4 bases and J by 1 base, with 2 bases of the junction left unmatched. The length of the CDR3 is 14 residues. CDR3 residues: CASSQGQSYNEQFF. CDR3 DNA sequence: TGCGCCAGCAGCCAGGGACAGTCCTACAATGAGCAGTTCTTC.

DNA of the CDR3: TGTGCCACCAGCGTGGGGGGCCTTGAGCAGTTCTTC. As protein: CATSVGGLEQFF. The chain has TRBV15 and TRBJ2-1; D is perhaps TRBD1 or TRBD2 (6 bases each). CDR3 length equals 12 residues. CDR1 is LNHNV and CDR2 is YYDKDF in the germline V gene (reference sequence). Deletions cut 5 bases from V and 9 bases from J, with 11 bases between. Together with reference TRBV15 and TRBJ2-1, the CDR3 gives the full variable domain: DAMVIQNPRYQVTQFGKPVTLSCSQTLNHNVMYWYQQKSSQAPKLLFHYYDKDFNNEADTPDNFQSRRPNTSFCFLDIRSPGLGDTAMYLCATSVGGLEQFFGPGTRLTVL.

This clonotype turned up a few times. This rearrangement joins TRBV4-3 to TRBJ2-1, with D perhaps matching TRBD2 (6 bases). This CDR3 has 16 amino acids. V shed 0 bases and J shed 5 bases, with 14 bases lying between them. The germline V gene encodes CDR1 LGHNA and CDR2 YSLEER. In DNA form, the CDR3 reads TGCGCCAGCAGCCAAGATCTAGGTAGCGGAGACAATGAGCAGTTCTTC. Amino acids: CASSQDLGSGDNEQFF.

This clonotype was seen a handful of times. V usage is TRBV20-1 and J usage is TRBJ2-7; 7 bases agree with TRBD1. The CDR3 length is 14 residues. Germline assignment: CDR1 DFQATT and CDR2 SNEGSKA (reference sequence). The trim removed 1 base at V and 3 bases at J, leaving 6 bases unmatched. CDR3 in DNA: TGCAGTGCTAGAGGACAGGGTAATTTCTACGAGCAGTACTTC. This encodes CSARGQGNFYEQYF.

Of note for this clonotype: The germline gene is not matched at one end of the junction; a read error may be the cause. The chain combines TRBV5-1 with TRBJ2-2; D is possibly TRBD1 or TRBD2 (5 bases each). The CDR3 runs 15 residues. In germline, CDR1 is SGHRS, CDR2 YFSETQ. CDR3 loop: CASSLGTLNTGELFF. CDR3 sequence (DNA): TGCGCCAGCAGCTTGGGGACACTTAACACCGGGGAGCTCTTTTTT.

The table lists this clonotype with a few counts. The chain employs TRBV12-3 or TRBV12-4 and TRBJ1-5; the D gene is possibly TRBD1 (5 bases). The CDR3 is 12 amino acids. The V gene lost 5 bases and the J gene lost 15 bases, with 17 bases spanning the gap. In nucleotides, the CDR3 is TGTGCCAGCAGTCCAGAACCCACGACAGCGCATTTT. Residues: CASSPEPTTAHF.

The chain links TRBV24-1 to TRBJ2-3; TRBD1 matches 7 bases. V was clipped by 3 bases and J by 2 bases; unmatched bases: 10. CDR1 is KGHDR and CDR2 is SFDVKD in the germline V gene. CDR3 length: 17 residues. The CDR3: CATSDPYRDRNTDTQYF. Here the CDR3 DNA reads TGTGCCACCAGTGATCCTTACCGGGACAGAAACACAGATACGCAGTATTTT.

This chain links TRBV5-1 with TRBJ2-3, with 7 bases identical to TRBD1. Germline V gene sequence: CDR1 SGHRS, CDR2 YFSETQ. Losses at the gene ends were 4 bases for V and 4 bases for J; bases not matched to a gene: 6. This CDR3 spans 14 amino acids. CDR3 loop: CASSLRTGPDTQYF. The CDR3 region has the DNA TGCGCCAGCAGCCTCAGGACAGGTCCAGATACGCAGTATTTT.

This clonotype was observed a handful of times. This rearrangement joins TRBV29-1 to TRBJ2-3, with no clear D. V gave up 5 bases and J gave up 2 bases, with 17 bases separating them. This CDR3 spans 15 amino acids. Germline CDR1 reads SQVTM; CDR2 reads ANQGSEA. The CDR3 loop reads CSVTRSTTSTDTQYF. Here the CDR3 DNA reads TGCAGCGTTACCAGGTCAACCACTTCCACAGATACGCAGTATTTT.

This clonotype was observed at least ten times. The chain uses TRBV20-1 and TRBJ1-2; 11 nucleotides agree with TRBD1. Per germline, CDR1 DFQATT and CDR2 SNEGSKA (reference sequence). The J segment lost 2 bases and the V segment lost 6 bases, leaving 11 bases of the junction unmatched. The CDR3 is 16 residues long. CDR3 region: CSAPPGTGGINYGYTF. CDR3 bases: TGCAGTGCCCCCCCCGGGACAGGGGGGATAAACTATGGCTACACCTTC.